A selection of T cell receptor beta chains follows, all from one sample in a study of beta chain features in type 1 diabetes. Sequenced by immunoSEQ multiplex PCR; TCRdb stores in-frame clones only, minus some. The sample holds some 150,000 clones, over 8.5% seen once. Sequenced: central memory CD4+ T cells from blood. All receptors come from a man aged 18 to 29 in good health. Both conserved end residues are part of each CDR3. A D gene is named only where the DNA matches it firmly. Size is omitted from some rows. Given values are once, few, many or a class for expanded clones.

D gene	V gene	clone size	J gene	CDR3 DNA	CDR3 protein
NA	TRBV4-2	few	TRBJ2-1	TGTGCCAGCAGCCAAGTGTGGACTGGCTCCTACAATGAGCAGTTCTTC	CASSQVWTGSYNEQFF
NA	TRBV7-2	NA	TRBJ2-5	TGTGCCAGCAGCCCTCGGGGCAGAGAGACCCAGTACTTC	CASSPRGRETQYF
NA	TRBV29-1	NA	TRBJ1-1	TGCAGCGTTGGGGCAGTCCCCGAAGCTTTCTTT	CSVGAVPEAFF
NA	TRBV30	NA	TRBJ1-6	TGTGCCTGGAGACTATCGGGTAATTCACCCCTCCACTTT	CAWRLSGNSPLHF
TRBD2	TRBV18	NA	TRBJ2-2	TGTGCCAGCTCACCAGCTAGCGGGAGTGGAGGCGGGGAGCTGTTTTTT	CASSPASGSGGGELFF
NA	TRBV29-1	few	TRBJ2-5	TGCAGCGTGGACAGAGGTGGGACCCAGTACTTC	CSVDRGGTQYF
NA	TRBV2	NA	TRBJ2-7	TGTGCCAGCAGTACCGACGGATCGGAGTACTTC	CASSTDGSEYF
TRBD1	TRBV10-3	many	TRBJ1-1	TGTGCCACCACCCTACAGGGGAAGAACACTGAAGCTTTCTTT	CATTLQGKNTEAFF
NA	TRBV7-9	few	TRBJ2-7	TGTGCCAGCAGCTACTACTACGAGCAGTACTTC	CASSYYYEQYF
NA	TRBV30	few	TRBJ1-2	TGTGCCTGGAGACTTGACGGGTCAGGAGGAACTAACTATGGCTACACCTTC	CAWRLDGSGGTNYGYTF
TRBD2	TRBV5-1	NA	TRBJ2-5	TGCGCCAGCAGAGGAGTAGCGGGGGGCCAAGAGACCCAGTACTTC	CASRGVAGGQETQYF
NA	TRBV7-2	few	TRBJ2-5	TGTGCCAGCAGCTTACGGGACGGGGGGCAGACCCAGTACTTC	CASSLRDGGQTQYF
NA	TRBV7-2	NA	TRBJ2-1	TGTGCCAGCAGCTTAGTGTACAATGAGCAGTTCTTC	CASSLVYNEQFF
NA	TRBV25-1	NA	TRBJ1-1	TGTGCCAGCACGGGCAAAAAACCCTTT	CASTGKKPF
NA	TRBV6-1	few	TRBJ2-7	TGTGCCAGCACCTTGGGACGAATCTACGAGCAGTACTTC	CASTLGRIYEQYF
TRBD1	TRBV7-9	NA	TRBJ1-6	TGTGCCAGCAGCCCTCCGGGACAGGGTCAATCACCCCTCCACTTT	CASSPPGQGQSPLHF
NA	TRBV20-1	NA	TRBJ2-7	TGCAGTGCTCCCCAGGAGTACGAGCAGTACTTC	CSAPQEYEQYF
NA	TRBV6-5	few	TRBJ2-5	TGTGCCAGCAGTTACTCGAAGGCGACCGGGCAAGAGACCCAGTACTTC	CASSYSKATGQETQYF
NA	TRBV28	NA	TRBJ1-1	TGTGCCAGCCTTTCTGCGAACACTGAAGCTTTCTTT	CASLSANTEAFF
TRBD1	TRBV27	few	TRBJ1-3	TGTGCCAGCAGTTTATCGGGACAGGGAAACACCATATATTTT	CASSLSGQGNTIYF
NA	TRBV28	NA	TRBJ2-3	TGTGCCAGCAGTTTAGCCGACAGGAGCACAGATACGCAGTATTTT	CASSLADRSTDTQYF
TRBD2	TRBV18	few	TRBJ2-3	TGTGCCAGCTCACCACCGGCGAGCGGGAGAAGAGATACGCAGTATTTT	CASSPPASGRRDTQYF
NA	TRBV5-6	NA	TRBJ1-5	TGTGCCAGCAGCTTTGCGGGCGGACAGCCCCAGCATTTT	CASSFAGGQPQHF
NA	TRBV7-2	NA	TRBJ2-3	TGTGCCAGCAGCTTACAGGGATTTAGCACAGATACGCAGTATTTT	CASSLQGFSTDTQYF
NA	TRBV5-4	NA	TRBJ2-7	TGTGCCACTTTAAGCGGTGCAAGATTCAACGAGCAGTACTTC	CATLSGARFNEQYF
NA	TRBV11-2	NA	TRBJ2-4	TGTGCCAGCAGCTTAGGACAGATTCAGTACTTC	CASSLGQIQYF
TRBD1	TRBV7-2	NA	TRBJ2-3	TGTGCCAGCAGCCCACATATGAGGGGGCGCGCAGATACGCAGTATTTT	CASSPHMRGRADTQYF
NA	TRBV11-1	many	TRBJ2-3	TGTGCCAGCAGCTCGCCGGATACGCAGTATTTT	CASSSPDTQYF
NA	TRBV29-1	NA	TRBJ1-2	TGCAGCGTTTCCCTTGGACATGGCTACACCTTC	CSVSLGHGYTF
TRBD1	TRBV2	few	TRBJ2-2	TGTGCCAGCAGAGGACAGGGCAGGACCGGGGAGCTGTTTTTT	CASRGQGRTGELFF
NA	TRBV13	NA	TRBJ1-5	TGTGCCAGCAGCTTTGGGTCAAATCAGCCCCAGCATTTT	CASSFGSNQPQHF
NA	TRBV9	few	TRBJ1-1	TGTGCCAGCAGCACGAGGGAGTCCGGACCACGGGGGACTGAAGCTTTCTTT	CASSTRESGPRGTEAFF
TRBD1	TRBV25-1	few	TRBJ1-4	TGTGCCAGCAGTGATGACAGGGGAGGCGAAAAACTGTTTTTT	CASSDDRGGEKLFF
TRBD2	TRBV7-2	NA	TRBJ2-7	TGTGCCAGCAGCCCCCTCACCGCGGGAGTGGGGGAGCAGTACTTC	CASSPLTAGVGEQYF